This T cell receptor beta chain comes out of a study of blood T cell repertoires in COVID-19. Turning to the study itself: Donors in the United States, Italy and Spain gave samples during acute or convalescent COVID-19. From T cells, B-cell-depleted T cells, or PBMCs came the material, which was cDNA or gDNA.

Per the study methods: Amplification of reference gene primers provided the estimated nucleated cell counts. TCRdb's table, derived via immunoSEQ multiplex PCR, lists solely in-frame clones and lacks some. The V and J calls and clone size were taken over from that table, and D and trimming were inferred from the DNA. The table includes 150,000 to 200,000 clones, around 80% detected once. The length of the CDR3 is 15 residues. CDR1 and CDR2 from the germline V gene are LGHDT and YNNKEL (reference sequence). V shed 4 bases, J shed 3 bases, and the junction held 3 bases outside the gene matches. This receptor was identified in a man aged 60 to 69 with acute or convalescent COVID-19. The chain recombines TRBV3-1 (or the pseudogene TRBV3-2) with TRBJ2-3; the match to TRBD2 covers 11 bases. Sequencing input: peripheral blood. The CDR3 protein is CASSLRLAGTDTQYF. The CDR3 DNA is TGTGCCAGCAGCCTCCGACTAGCGGGAACAGATACGCAGTATTTT.